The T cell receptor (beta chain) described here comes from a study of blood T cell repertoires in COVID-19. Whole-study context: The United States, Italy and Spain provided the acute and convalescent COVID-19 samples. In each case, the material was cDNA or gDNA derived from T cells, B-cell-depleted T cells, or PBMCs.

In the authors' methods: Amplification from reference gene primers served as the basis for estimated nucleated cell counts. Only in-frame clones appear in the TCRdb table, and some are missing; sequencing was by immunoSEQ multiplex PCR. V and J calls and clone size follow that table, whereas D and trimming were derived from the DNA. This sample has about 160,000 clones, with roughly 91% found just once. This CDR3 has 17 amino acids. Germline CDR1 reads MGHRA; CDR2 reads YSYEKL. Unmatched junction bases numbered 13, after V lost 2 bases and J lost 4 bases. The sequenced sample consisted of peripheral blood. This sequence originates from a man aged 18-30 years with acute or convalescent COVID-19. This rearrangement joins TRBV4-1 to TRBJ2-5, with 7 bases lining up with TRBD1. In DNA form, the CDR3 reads TGCGCCAGCAGCCAAAATCAGGGGGAGTGGGTATTAGAGACCCAGTACTTC. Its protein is CASSQNQGEWVLETQYF.